The 31 T cell receptor beta chains in this list originate from one sample, sequenced in a study of blood T cell repertoires in COVID-19. Assay used: immunoSEQ multiplex PCR; TCRdb lists only in-frame clones, some missing. The data hold 140,000 or so clones, with 88% observed a single time. Material for sequencing was peripheral blood. The receptor set was obtained from a human donor with COVID-19, enrolled during active disease. The donor label of this sample is uncertain.

This rearrangement joins TRBV18 to TRBJ2-3, with 14 bases aligning to TRBD2. Germline assignment: CDR1 KGHSH and CDR2 LQKENI. The CDR3 totals 16 residues. With V trimmed by 5 bases and J by 4 bases, 5 bases remained unmatched. CDR3 loop: CASSFRLAGGPDTQYF. DNA of the CDR3: TGTGCCAGCTCATTTCGACTAGCGGGGGGGCCAGATACGCAGTATTTT.

CDR3 in amino acids: CASNRDRDYNSPLHF. CDR3 nucleotide sequence: TGTGCCAGCAACAGGGACAGGGACTATAATTCACCCCTCCACTTT. This rearrangement joins TRBV2 to TRBJ1-6; 9 positions agree with TRBD1. J was trimmed by 3 bases and V by 7 bases; bases with no gene match: 4. Germline V gives CDR1 SNHLY, CDR2 FYNNEI. This CDR3 has 15 amino acids.

This clone was found a few times. The chain employs TRBV6-2 or TRBV6-3 and TRBJ1-5, with a weak D call TRBD1 (5 bases). CDR3 length: 18 residues. Trimming took off 0 bases at V and 0 bases at J, with 15 bases between the two ends. Germline values: CDR1 MNHEY, CDR2 SVGEGT. CDR3 nucleotide sequence: TGTGCCAGCAGTTACTCCGGCCCGGGGGATAATAGCAATCAGCCCCAGCATTTT. It yields the protein CASSYSGPGDNSNQPQHF.

The chain combines TRBV2 with TRBJ2-5; 7 bases fit TRBD2. The CDR3 spans 14 residues. In germline, CDR1 is SNHLY, CDR2 FYNNEI. Losses at the gene ends were 5 bases for V and 5 bases for J; bases not matched to a gene: 8. As DNA, the CDR3 is TGTGCCAGCAGTTCTCTTACTAGCGTGGAGACCCAGTACTTC. Its protein is CASSSLTSVETQYF.

The CDR3 DNA reads TGTGCCAGCAGCTTAGGCCTCCAAGAGACCCAGTACTTC. Protein sequence: CASSLGLQETQYF. The V gene is TRBV7-3, the J gene TRBJ2-5; no definite D call. V lost 2 bases, J lost 1 base, and 5 bases lay in between. The CDR3 contains 13 residues. Germline V gene lookup returns CDR1 SGHTA and CDR2 FQGTGA.

This clone was found a few times. V is TRBV5-1 and J is TRBJ1-6; TRBD1 agrees at 7 bases. Germline CDR1 and CDR2: SGHRS and YFSETQ. The junction had 1 base not matched to a gene; V was cut back by 0 bases and J by 7 bases. The CDR3 spans 14 residues. The CDR3: CASSLEGANSPLHF. In nucleotides, the CDR3 is TGCGCCAGCAGCTTGGAGGGGGCAAATTCACCCCTCCACTTT.

The J gene is TRBJ1-2, the V gene TRBV5-8; 10 bases are shared with TRBD1. Trimming took 5 bases from V and 8 from J; bases not matched to a gene: 6. CDR1 is SGHTS and CDR2 is YDEGEE in the germline V gene. CDR3 size: 13 residues. As DNA, the CDR3 is TGTGCCAGCAGAGTGACAGGGGGCGGAGGCTACACCTTC. As protein: CASRVTGGGGYTF.

CDR3 bases: TGTGCCAGCAGCCAGACAGGGGCGAACTATGGCTACACCTTC. Translated: CASSQTGANYGYTF. The chain links TRBV6-5 to TRBJ1-2; 8 bases map to TRBD1. Germline assignment: CDR1 MNHEY and CDR2 SVGAGI. CDR3 length: 14 residues. Trimming at V came to 6 bases and at J to 2 bases, leaving 5 bases not matched to a gene.

This chain joins TRBV19 and TRBJ1-1; D possibly corresponds to TRBD1 (5 bases). V was shortened by 1 base and J by 1 base, with 10 bases between the two germline ends. CDR1 LNHDA and CDR2 SQIVND come from the germline V gene (reference sequence). This CDR3 is 15 amino acids long. CDR3 coding DNA: TGTGCCAGTAGTATAGTTCCGGGGGAGAACACTGAAGCTTTCTTT. This encodes CASSIVPGENTEAFF.

Comments on this clone: Different DNA sequences within this sample yield the same CDR3. J is TRBJ2-3 and V is TRBV6-5; 10 nucleotides agree with TRBD2. Germline V gene data show CDR1 as MNHEY and CDR2 as SVGAGI. After removal of 3 bases from V and 2 bases from J, the junction contained 2 bases not matched to a gene. This CDR3 contains 15 residues. Written as DNA, the CDR3 is TGTGCCAGCAGTTATAGCGGGGGGCCCACAGATACGCAGTATTTT. It specifies CASSYSGGPTDTQYF.

V is TRBV6-5 and J is TRBJ2-1, with TRBD2 matching 7 bases. The CDR3 totals 14 residues. Germline V lookup: CDR1 MNHEY, CDR2 SVGAGI. Germline trimming cut 5 bases from V and 2 bases from J; bases unmatched to any gene: 3. CDR3 in amino acids: CASSPAGTYNEQFF. The CDR3 DNA sequence: TGTGCCAGCAGTCCAGCGGGAACCTACAATGAGCAGTTCTTC.

This chain connects TRBV19 to TRBJ1-5; D perhaps matches TRBD1 (6 bases). V was trimmed by 7 bases and J by 4 bases, leaving 17 bases between them. Germline V gene data show CDR1 as LNHDA and CDR2 as SQIVND (reference sequence). This CDR3 has 15 residues. The CDR3: CASIPSDRGNQPQHF. In nucleotides, the CDR3 is TGTGCCAGTATTCCTTCGGACAGAGGGAATCAGCCCCAGCATTTT.

The CDR3 DNA sequence: TGTGCCAGCAGCTTATTTGCCCCCGGGGACTATGGCTACACCTTC. It encodes CASSLFAPGDYGYTF. J is TRBJ1-2 and V is TRBV7-9; no clear D. The germline CDR1 and CDR2 sequences are SEHNR and FQNEAQ (reference sequence). The CDR3 totals 15 residues. The ends were cut back, 2 bases at V and 3 bases at J, with 13 bases in the middle.

For the CDR3, the DNA is TGTGCCAGCTCACAAATTACAGGGGTCGAGAGTACTGAAGCTTTCTTT. As protein: CASSQITGVESTEAFF. The V and J genes are TRBV18 and TRBJ1-1; 7 bases line up with TRBD1. Germline CDR1 and CDR2: KGHSH and LQKENI. Trimming cost V 4 bases and J 5 bases; bases outside gene matches: 13. This CDR3 region has 16 residues.

V is TRBV5-5 and J is TRBJ1-5, with 11 bases that match TRBD1. Germline CDR1 and CDR2: SGHKS and YYEKEE (reference sequence). Losses at the gene ends were 3 bases for V and 2 bases for J; bases not matched to a gene: 1. The CDR3 is made up of 15 amino acids. The CDR3 sequence: CASSWTGGGNQPQHF. CDR3 bases: TGTGCCAGCAGCTGGACAGGGGGCGGCAATCAGCCCCAGCATTTT.

The chain combines TRBV7-9 with TRBJ2-2; TRBD2 matches at 7 bases. Per germline, CDR1 SEHNR and CDR2 FQNEAQ (reference sequence). V was clipped by 6 bases and J by 0 bases; unmatched bases: 4. The CDR3 spans 15 residues. This CDR3 reads CASRSGGSNTGELFF. The CDR3 DNA reads TGTGCCAGCAGGTCGGGGGGTTCGAACACCGGGGAGCTGTTTTTT.

The chain couples TRBV28 to TRBJ2-1, with 8 bases fitting TRBD2. V dropped 3 bases and J dropped 8; count of bases not matched to a gene: 3. This CDR3 has 13 residues. The germline V gene has CDR1 MDHEN and CDR2 SYDVKM. This CDR3 is CASSLASGHEQFF. In DNA form, the CDR3 reads TGTGCCAGCAGTTTGGCTAGCGGGCATGAGCAGTTCTTC. The full variable domain, in which reference TRBV28 and TRBJ2-1 provide the parts outside the CDR3, is DVKVTQSSRYLVKRTGEKVFLECVQDMDHENMFWYRQDPGLGLRLIYFSYDVKMKEKGDIPEGYSVSREKKERFSLILESASTNQTSMYLCASSLASGHEQFFGPGTRLTVL.

The J gene is TRBJ1-6, the V gene TRBV5-1; D is unclear. CDR1 and CDR2 from the germline V gene are SGHRS and YFSETQ. Trimming pared 0 bases from V and 8 bases from J, leaving 12 bases between. This CDR3 has 15 residues. The DNA of the CDR3 is TGCGCCAGCAGCTTGGGGGCAGAGTCAGATTCACCCCTCCACTTT. This sequence encodes CASSLGAESDSPLHF. The variable domain in full, with the rest retrieved from reference TRBV5-1 and TRBJ1-6, is KAGVTQTPRYLIKTRGQQVTLSCSPISGHRSVSWYQQTPGQGLQFLFEYFSETQRNKGNFPGRFSGRQFSNSRSEMNVSTLELGDSALYLCASSLGAESDSPLHFGNGTRLTVT.

This chain joins TRBV5-1 and TRBJ2-2; the D is unclear. Germline lookup yields CDR1 SGHRS and CDR2 YFSETQ. The CDR3 totals 15 residues. Trimming left V 3 bases short and J 2 bases short, with 11 bases between. The CDR3, as DNA: TGCGCCAGCAGCTCAAGTCAGGTTAACACCGGGGAGCTGTTTTTT. Encoded protein: CASSSSQVNTGELFF.

This clone came up a few times. The rearrangement joins TRBV3-1 (or the pseudogene TRBV3-2) to TRBJ2-7, with 11 positions matching TRBD1. Trimming took 4 bases from V and 9 from J; bases not matched to a gene: 23. Germline V gene data show CDR1 as LGHDT and CDR2 as YNNKEL (reference sequence). The CDR3 is 19 amino acids. The CDR3: CASSPHPGQGGLLRARQYF. CDR3 nucleotide sequence: TGTGCCAGCAGCCCCCACCCGGGACAGGGGGGTCTCCTACGAGCAAGGCAGTACTTC.

V gene TRBV3-1 (or the pseudogene TRBV3-2) combines with J gene TRBJ2-1; D may be TRBD2 (6 bases). CDR1 and CDR2 from the germline V gene are LGHDT and YNNKEL (reference sequence). V lost 1 base to trimming and J lost 9 bases, with 13 bases between them. CDR3 length equals 14 residues. DNA for the CDR3: TGTGCCAGCAGCCAAGGGAGGGGAAGGGCTGAGCAGTTCTTC. Translating gives CASSQGRGRAEQFF.

The rearrangement uses TRBV3-1 (or the pseudogene TRBV3-2) and TRBJ1-4; D perhaps matches TRBD1 (5 bases). From germline, CDR1 is LGHDT and CDR2 YNNKEL (reference sequence). Trimming took 8 bases from V and 5 from J, leaving 9 bases between them. The CDR3 has 12 residues. The CDR3 DNA follows: TGTGCCAGCGGACACCGCAATGAAAAACTGTTTTTT. As protein: CASGHRNEKLFF.

V and J are TRBV28 and TRBJ1-6; D unclear. V lost 4 bases and J 10 bases, leaving 5 bases between the germline ends. The CDR3 runs 11 residues. Germline V gene lookup returns CDR1 MDHEN and CDR2 SYDVKM. The CDR3 is CASSWRSPLHF. CDR3 nucleotide sequence: TGTGCCAGCAGTTGGAGGTCACCCCTCCACTTT.

J is TRBJ1-1 and V is TRBV4-2; 8 bases are a match to TRBD1. Per germline, CDR1 LGHNA and CDR2 YNFKEQ. The V and J ends lost 4 bases and 8 bases, in that order; junction bases with no gene match: 6. CDR3 size: 13 residues. The CDR3 loop reads CASSLDRGGEAFF. For the CDR3, the DNA is TGTGCCAGCAGCCTCGACAGGGGTGGGGAAGCTTTCTTT.

This chain links TRBV2 with TRBJ1-2, with D hard to call. This CDR3 is 12 amino acids long. CDR1 and CDR2 (germline): SNHLY, FYNNEI. Trimming removed 2 bases from V and 8 bases from J, with 9 bases in between. For the CDR3, the DNA is TGTGCCAGCAGTGAAAGGAGGCGGGGCTACACCTTC. Translation gives CASSERRRGYTF.

CDR3 residues: CSVEDVARGYEQYF. The DNA for the CDR3 is TGCAGCGTTGAAGATGTAGCCAGGGGCTACGAGCAGTACTTC. The chain couples TRBV29-1 to TRBJ2-7; possible D gene TRBD1, 6 bases. Germline CDR1 reads SQVTM; CDR2 reads ANQGSEA. This CDR3 is 14 amino acids long. Trimming took 0 bases from V and 3 from J, leaving 12 bases between them.

CDR3 in DNA: TGTGCCAGCAGCTTAACAGGGGGCCATCAGCCCCAGCATTTT. This translates into CASSLTGGHQPQHF. V is TRBV7-8 and J is TRBJ1-5; 9 bases fit TRBD1. V shed 2 bases, J shed 5 bases, and the junction held 1 base outside the gene matches. CDR1 is SGHVS and CDR2 is FQNEAQ in the germline V gene. This CDR3 has 14 amino acids.

This rearrangement joins TRBV3-1 (or the pseudogene TRBV3-2) to TRBJ2-7; 8 bases fit TRBD1. In germline, CDR1 is LGHDT, CDR2 YNNKEL (reference sequence). This CDR3 comprises 14 residues. V was clipped by 5 bases and J by 6 bases; unmatched bases: 9. The CDR3 is CASSNRDRRAEQYF. The CDR3 bases are TGTGCCAGCAGCAACCGGGACAGGCGGGCCGAGCAGTACTTC.

The gene calls are TRBV2 and TRBJ2-3; the match to TRBD1 covers 9 bases. The CDR3 covers 18 residues. The J segment lost 2 bases and the V segment lost 6 bases, leaving 15 bases of the junction unmatched. The V gene's germline CDR1 is SNHLY and CDR2 FYNNEI. The CDR3 sequence: CASRPGTGRTFDTDTQYF. CDR3 nucleotides: TGTGCCAGCAGACCCGGGACAGGGAGGACTTTCGACACAGATACGCAGTATTTT.

This chain links TRBV18 with TRBJ2-1; TRBD1 agrees at 9 bases. Germline assignment: CDR1 KGHSH and CDR2 LQKENI. Trimming at V came to 6 bases and at J to 10 bases, leaving 7 bases not matched to a gene. This CDR3 has 13 residues. CDR3 nucleotide sequence: TGTGCCAGCTCGATACAGGGGGCGGACGAGCAGTTCTTC. Protein: CASSIQGADEQFF.

The chain is built from TRBV7-9 and TRBJ1-1, with a possible D match to TRBD1 (5 bases). The length of the CDR3 is 12 residues. V was clipped by 8 bases and J by 5 bases, with 12 bases between them. The germline V gene has CDR1 SEHNR and CDR2 FQNEAQ (reference sequence). The chain's CDR3 is CASGRGDTEAFF. CDR3 nucleotide sequence: TGTGCCAGCGGACGGGGGGATACTGAAGCTTTCTTT.